The 9 T cell receptor beta chains in this list originate from one sample, sequenced in a study of shared clonotypes between healthy human individuals (dated by TCRdb to 2018 to 2020). Library generation was performed with the immunoSEQ multiplex PCR assay. Sourced from immuneACCESS, this table was stored by TCRdb with only in-frame sequences that have V and J called. A share of the clones is absent; for the studies checked, an unresolved V gene accounts for under half, and the remainder has no known explanation. Counted in this sample were about 1.5 million clones; 95% to 99% of them appeared once. The top ten clones comprise around 0.45% of the sample. Sequenced material: naive CD4+ T cells sorted from blood. The intended sense of this specimen's cell subset or site label: CD45RA+ positively selected. The receptors shown here come from a man aged 25-45 years in good health.

The CDR3 reads CASNLGTGHQPQHF. CDR3 DNA sequence: TGTGCCAGCAACCTGGGGACAGGGCATCAGCCCCAGCATTTT. The V call is TRBV28, the J call TRBJ1-5; 9 nucleotides align to TRBD1. Germline lookup yields CDR1 MDHEN and CDR2 SYDVKM. With V trimmed by 7 bases and J by 5 bases, 6 bases remained unmatched. The CDR3 is 14 amino acids.

The V call is TRBV11-3, the J call TRBJ1-1; TRBD1 matches 9 bases. The junction had 6 bases not matched to a gene; V was cut back by 5 bases and J by 11 bases. Per the germline V gene, CDR1 is SGHNT and CDR2 is YENEEA. This CDR3 is built from 12 residues. The CDR3 sequence is CASSPGTGRAFF. The CDR3, as DNA: TGTGCCAGCAGCCCAGGGACAGGGCGCGCTTTCTTT.

The chain is built from TRBV4-2 and TRBJ2-7, with 8 positions matching TRBD2. J gave up 3 bases and V 5 bases, and 6 bases lay outside the gene matches. The CDR3 is made up of 14 amino acids. Germline CDR1 and CDR2: LGHNA and YNFKEQ. In DNA form, the CDR3 reads TGTGCCAGCAGCACTACCGGGACTAGCTACGAGCAGTACTTC. Its protein product is CASSTTGTSYEQYF.

This clone was seen only once. As DNA, the CDR3 is TGTGCCAGCTTCGCCCGAGGGGCCCCGAACACCGGGGAGCTGTTTTTT. Amino acid sequence: CASFARGAPNTGELFF. This chain connects TRBV18 to TRBJ2-2; D is tentatively TRBD1 or TRBD2 (5 bases each). CDR1 is KGHSH and CDR2 is LQKENI in the germline V gene. The CDR3 is 16 residues long. Trimming pared 7 bases from V and 0 bases from J, leaving 15 bases between.

CDR3 protein: CASSLTISGSSYNEQFF. Here the CDR3 DNA reads TGTGCCAGCAGTTTAACCATTAGCGGGAGTTCCTACAATGAGCAGTTCTTC. The J gene is TRBJ2-1, the V gene TRBV28, with 9 bases aligning to TRBD2. The CDR3 spans 17 residues. Losses at the gene ends were 2 bases for V and 1 base for J; bases not matched to a gene: 6. Germline assignment: CDR1 MDHEN and CDR2 SYDVKM.

The rearrangement links TRBV5-4 to TRBJ2-7, with D perhaps TRBD2 (5 bases). The ends were cut back, 0 bases at V and 5 bases at J, with 12 bases in the middle. The germline gives CDR1 SGHNT, CDR2 YYREEE (reference sequence). The CDR3 spans 14 residues. The CDR3 sequence is CASSLAGKGHEQYF. The CDR3 nucleotides are TGTGCCAGCAGCTTGGCCGGGAAGGGTCACGAGCAGTACTTC.

The V gene is TRBV5-1, the J gene TRBJ1-2; the match to TRBD1 covers 10 bases. The trim removed 2 bases at V and 4 bases at J, leaving 8 bases unmatched. The length of the CDR3 is 16 residues. Germline V gene lookup returns CDR1 SGHRS and CDR2 YFSETQ. CDR3 DNA sequence: TGCGCCAGCAGCTTAGGGACAGGGGAAATGGGCTATGGCTACACCTTC. Protein: CASSLGTGEMGYGYTF.

J is TRBJ1-4 and V is TRBV7-9, with no clear D. The CDR3 runs to 15 residues. Per the germline V gene, CDR1 is SEHNR and CDR2 is FQNEAQ (reference sequence). Trimming took 2 bases from V and 8 from J, leaving 15 bases between them. The CDR3 DNA sequence: TGTGCCAGCAGCTTAATGGCCGCGTTCGAAGAAAAACTGTTTTTT. Amino acids: CASSLMAAFEEKLFF.

J is TRBJ1-2 and V is TRBV7-2; D is ambiguous. The V gene's germline CDR1 is SGHTA and CDR2 FQGNSA. CDR3 length equals 16 residues. Trimming shortened V by 3 bases and J by 4 bases, and 18 bases separated the two germline ends. The CDR3 loop is CASSFLRRWEGYGYTF. Written as DNA, the CDR3 is TGTGCCAGCAGCTTCCTCAGACGGTGGGAGGGCTATGGCTACACCTTC.